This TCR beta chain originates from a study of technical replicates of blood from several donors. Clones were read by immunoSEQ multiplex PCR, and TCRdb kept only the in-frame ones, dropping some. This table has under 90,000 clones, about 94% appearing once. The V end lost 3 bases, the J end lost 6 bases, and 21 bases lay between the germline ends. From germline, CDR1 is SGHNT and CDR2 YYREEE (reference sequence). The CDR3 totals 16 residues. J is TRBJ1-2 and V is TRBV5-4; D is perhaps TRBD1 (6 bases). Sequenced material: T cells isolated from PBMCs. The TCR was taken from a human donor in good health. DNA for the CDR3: TGTGCCAGCAGCTCCTTACAGGGATTACAAGCAAATGGCTACACCTTC. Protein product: CASSSLQGLQANGYTF.